A single sample is the source of the 6 T cell receptor beta chains below, sequenced in a study of blood T cell repertoires in COVID-19. The protocol was immunoSEQ multiplex PCR, while the TCRdb copy is restricted to in-frame clones and leaves out a portion. The repertoire holds around 290,000 clones, 80% to 95% seen once, with about 2.2% in the top ten. Sequencing was done on a sample of peripheral blood. Every receptor here comes from a woman aged 25-40 years with COVID-19, enrolled during active disease.

The gene calls are TRBV7-3 and TRBJ1-1; D is possibly TRBD1 (5 bases). V lost 5 bases and J lost 11, with 18 bases in between. Germline V lookup: CDR1 SGHTA, CDR2 FQGTGA. The CDR3 is 13 amino acids. The CDR3: CASSHGTLTEAFF. In DNA, the CDR3 is TGTGCCAGCAGCCACGGGACTCTTACGGAGGCTTTCTTT.

The chain joins TRBV15 to TRBJ2-1; TRBD2 agrees at 7 bases. The trim removed 0 bases at V and 7 bases at J, leaving 18 bases unmatched. The CDR3 sequence is 19 residues long. CDR1 is LNHNV and CDR2 is YYDKDF in the germline V gene (reference sequence). CDR3 sequence: CATSREGGDALTPLNEQFF. The DNA for the CDR3 is TGTGCCACCAGCAGAGAGGGGGGGGATGCTCTTACTCCTTTGAATGAGCAGTTCTTC.

The J gene is TRBJ2-3, the V gene TRBV6-5, with D maybe TRBD1 (6 bases). The length of the CDR3 is 13 residues. Trimming took off 2 bases at V and 5 bases at J, with 8 bases between the two ends. The germline V gene has CDR1 MNHEY and CDR2 SVGAGI. DNA for the CDR3: TGTGCCAGCAGTTACAGGGGGATAGATACGCAGTATTTT. The encoded protein is CASSYRGIDTQYF.

The chain uses TRBV18 and TRBJ1-1; D is possibly TRBD1 (6 bases). Germline V gene sequence: CDR1 KGHSH, CDR2 LQKENI. Trimming shortened V by 3 bases and J by 2 bases, and 13 bases separated the two germline ends. There are 15 residues in the CDR3. DNA of the CDR3: TGTGCCAGCTCACCCTTGGGACACCTAAACACTGAAGCTTTCTTT. Its translation is CASSPLGHLNTEAFF.

This chain links TRBV4-1 with TRBJ1-1; the match to TRBD1 covers 9 bases. The germline V gene encodes CDR1 MGHRA and CDR2 YSYEKL. The CDR3 covers 14 residues. With V trimmed by 3 bases and J by 4 bases, 3 bases remained unmatched. The DNA for the CDR3 is TGCGCCAGCAGCCAGGGACAGGGCTCCACTGAAGCTTTCTTT. Translating it yields CASSQGQGSTEAFF.

The chain couples TRBV7-3 to TRBJ1-1; 7 bases are shared with TRBD1. From germline, CDR1 is SGHTA and CDR2 FQGTGA. With V trimmed by 5 bases and J by 5 bases, 8 bases remained unmatched. The CDR3 covers 14 residues. The CDR3, as DNA: TGTGCCAGCAGCGAAGGTACAGGGGAAACTGAAGCTTTCTTT. Protein sequence: CASSEGTGETEAFF.